Following are 14 T cell receptor beta chains from one sample sequenced in a study of T-cell reconstitution after alpha-beta-depleted transplantation in children (dated by TCRdb to 2015 to 2016). This specimen's treatment or condition label, interpreted: allogeneic hematopoietic cell transplantation with graft depleted of TCRalphabeta T cells and CD19 B cells. Libraries were made using PCR. Instrument on record: Illumina HiSeq 2500. To normalize quantification of the TCRbeta repertoire, the TCR libraries were built with molecular barcoding that relied on unique molecular identifiers. The public reads were reanalyzed by TCRdb: fastp trimming at Q25, MiXCR alignment, in-frame beta chains only. Each entry merges the rows of one CDR3 protein and shows their most common DNA and genes. The sample table lists about 980,000 distinct CDR3 sequences, 25% to 30% of them with a count of one. Roughly 30% of the sample rests with the top ten.

The specimen comprised PBMCs, mostly from graft donor cells, sampled 360 days after TCRalphabeta/CD19-depleted stem cell transplant. The receptors were sampled from a boy in the first two years of life who had a stem cell transplant for SCID, so the T cells may come from the graft donor.

The table lists this clonotype with a few counts. The chain carries TRBV2 and TRBJ2-3; maybe TRBD1 (5 bases). CDR1 is SNHLY, CDR2 FYNNEI, per germline. Trimming left V 6 bases short and J 7 bases short, with 14 bases between. This CDR3 has 13 amino acids. Here the CDR3 reads CASSSGKGNTQYF. The CDR3, as DNA: TGTGCCAGCAGCTCCGGAAAGGGGAATACGCAGTATTTT.

The chain is built from TRBV12-3 or TRBV12-4 and TRBJ2-3, with D unresolved. CDR3 length equals 16 residues. V lost 3 bases and J lost 1, with 14 bases in between. CDR3 protein: CASSLLRAWGTDTQYF. As DNA, the CDR3 is TGTGCCAGCAGTTTGCTACGGGCTTGGGGCACAGATACGCAGTATTTT.

The gene calls are TRBV30 and TRBJ2-7; D may be TRBD1 (5 bases). Germline lookup yields CDR1 GTSNPN and CDR2 SVGIG (reference sequence). Trimming shortened V by 0 bases and J by 4 bases, and 16 bases separated the two germline ends. The CDR3 consists of 15 residues. DNA for the CDR3: TGTGCCTGGAGTGTAATCCCGGGCAAGGGGTACGAGCAGTACTTC. Its translation: CAWSVIPGKGYEQYF.

The chain couples TRBV29-1 to TRBJ1-1; no definite D call. Trimming removed 7 bases at V and 3 bases at J, with 9 bases between. In germline, CDR1 is SQVTM, CDR2 ANQGSEA. This CDR3 is built from 11 residues. The CDR3 bases are TGCAGCGCTATACTTCACACTGAAGCTTTCTTT. Amino acid sequence: CSAILHTEAFF.

V usage is TRBV30 and J usage is TRBJ2-1, with no clear D. The CDR3 has 13 residues. CDR1 GTSNPN and CDR2 SVGIG come from the germline V gene (reference sequence). The V gene lost 1 base and the J gene lost 5 bases, with 9 bases spanning the gap. CDR3 nucleotide sequence: TGTGCCTGGAGTGGGAGATCGGACAATGAGCAGTTCTTC. It yields the protein CAWSGRSDNEQFF.

This clonotype was observed a handful of times. The V and J genes are TRBV27 and TRBJ2-1; no clear D. Trimming removed 5 bases from V and 0 bases from J, with 17 bases in between. The CDR3 contains 17 residues. Germline V gene data show CDR1 as MNHEY and CDR2 as SMNVEV (reference sequence). The CDR3 DNA is TGTGCCAGCAGTCCACACGACACATCCGGCTCCTACAATGAGCAGTTCTTC. Residues: CASSPHDTSGSYNEQFF.

The V call is TRBV5-1, the J call TRBJ2-7, with D tentatively TRBD1 (6 bases). The CDR3 spans 14 residues. The V gene's germline CDR1 is SGHRS and CDR2 YFSETQ. V gave up 3 bases and J gave up 2 bases, with 12 bases separating them. CDR3 in DNA: TGCGCCAGCAGCTCTGGGACACCCCCCTACGAGCAGTACTTC. Its protein is CASSSGTPPYEQYF.

This clonotype appeared a few times. The V and J genes are TRBV4-3 and TRBJ2-3, with TRBD2 as a possible D gene (7 bases). The CDR3 is made up of 16 amino acids. The ends were cut back, 4 bases at V and 2 bases at J, with 16 bases in the middle. CDR1 and CDR2 from the germline V gene are LGHNA and YSLEER. The CDR3 region is CASSLNWGGLTDTQYF. CDR3 nucleotides: TGCGCCAGCAGCCTGAACTGGGGGGGCCTCACAGATACGCAGTATTTT.

A few counts support this clonotype. This chain uses TRBV20-1 with TRBJ2-1; 8 positions match TRBD2. This CDR3 comprises 14 residues. With V trimmed by 3 bases and J by 3 bases, 4 bases remained unmatched. Germline V gene lookup returns CDR1 DFQATT and CDR2 SNEGSKA (reference sequence). CDR3 in DNA: TGCAGTGCTAGTTGGCGGGGGGACTACAATGAGCAGTTCTTC. Translation gives CSASWRGDYNEQFF.

This clonotype turned up a few times. This chain joins TRBV20-1 and TRBJ1-2; no definite D call. CDR3 length: 15 amino acids. Germline CDR1 is DFQATT and CDR2 is SNEGSKA (reference sequence). V was trimmed by 2 bases and J by 5 bases, leaving 18 bases between them. The chain's CDR3 is CSARSSFRVPYGYTF. CDR3 sequence (DNA): TGCAGTGCTAGATCGAGTTTCCGGGTTCCATATGGCTACACCTTC.

The J gene is TRBJ2-5, the V gene TRBV3-1; 9 bases align to TRBD2. This CDR3 region has 16 residues. Germline V gene lookup returns CDR1 LGHDT and CDR2 YNNKEL (reference sequence). The V and J ends lost 0 bases and 3 bases, in that order; junction bases with no gene match: 5. Written as DNA, the CDR3 is TGTGCCAGCAGCCAAGACAAGCGGGGGGCAGAAGAGACCCAGTACTTC. It is translated as CASSQDKRGAEETQYF.

The sample holds one count of this clonotype. The V gene is TRBV6-5, the J gene TRBJ1-6; a weak D match, TRBD1 (5 bases). The CDR3 has 14 residues. Trimming cost V 4 bases and J 9 bases, with 13 bases left between them. CDR1 and CDR2 from the germline V gene are MNHEY and SVGAGI. In DNA, the CDR3 is TGTGCCAGCAGTTCGTTCCGGGGCGCTTCACCCCTCCACTTT. It specifies CASSSFRGASPLHF.

This clonotype was counted a few times. This sequence joins TRBV12-3 or TRBV12-4 and TRBJ2-7, with 9 bases that match TRBD2. CDR3 length equals 15 residues. Trimming at V came to 4 bases and at J to 1 base, leaving 5 bases not matched to a gene. Here the CDR3 reads CASSSYGLASYEQYF. The DNA of the CDR3 is TGTGCCAGCAGTTCCTACGGACTAGCGTCCTACGAGCAGTACTTC.

The rearrangement links TRBV7-2 to TRBJ2-3; D not resolved. CDR1 and CDR2 (germline): SGHTA, FQGNSA. The CDR3 consists of 14 residues. Trimming took off 1 base at V and 6 bases at J, with 11 bases between the two ends. The CDR3: CASSLGTQVDTQYF. Written as DNA, the CDR3 is TGTGCCAGCAGCTTAGGGACCCAAGTGGATACGCAGTATTTT. Variable domain in full (rest from reference TRBV7-2 and TRBJ2-3): GAGVSQSPSNKVTEKGKDVELRCDPISGHTALYWYRQSLGQGLEFLIYFQGNSAPDKSGLPSDRFSAERTGGSVSTLTIQRTQQEDSAVYLCASSLGTQVDTQYFGPGTRLTVL.